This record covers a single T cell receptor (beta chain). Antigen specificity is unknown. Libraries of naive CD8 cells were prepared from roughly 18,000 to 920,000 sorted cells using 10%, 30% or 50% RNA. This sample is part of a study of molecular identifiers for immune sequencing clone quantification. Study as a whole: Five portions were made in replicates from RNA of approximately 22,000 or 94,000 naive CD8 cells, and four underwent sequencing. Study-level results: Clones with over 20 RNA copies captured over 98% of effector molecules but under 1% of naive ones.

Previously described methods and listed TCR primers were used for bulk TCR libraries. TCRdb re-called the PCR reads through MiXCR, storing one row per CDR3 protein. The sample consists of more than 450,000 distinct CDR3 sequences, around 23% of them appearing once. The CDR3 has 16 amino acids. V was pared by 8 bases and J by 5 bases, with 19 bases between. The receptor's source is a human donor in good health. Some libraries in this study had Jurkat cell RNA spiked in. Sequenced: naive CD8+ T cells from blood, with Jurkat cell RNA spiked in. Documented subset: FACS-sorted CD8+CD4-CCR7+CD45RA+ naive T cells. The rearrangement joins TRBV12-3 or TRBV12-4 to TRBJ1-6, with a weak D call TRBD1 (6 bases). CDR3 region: CASLKGGRFHNSPLHF. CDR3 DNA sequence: TGTGCCAGCCTTAAAGGGGGGCGCTTCCATAATTCACCCCTCCACTTT.